This TCR beta chain is from a study of beta chain features in type 1 diabetes. Study results and caveats: Across all four CD4+ subsets, people with type 1 diabetes showed modestly shorter TCRB CDR3s.

The study reverse transcribed the entire isolated RNA, so it sequenced expressed TCRB transcripts. Clones were sequenced by immunoSEQ multiplex PCR, and TCRdb holds only the in-frame ones, with some missing. Here the sample spans 550,000 to 850,000 clones, under 15% being singletons. This clone was observed a handful of times. Its antigen remains unidentified. This sequence originates from a man aged 18 to 29 with type 1 diabetes. The material sequenced was naive CD4+ T cells from blood.

The CDR3 sequence: CASSQAILGGLGYAEAFF. The CDR3 DNA reads TGTGCCAGCAGCCAAGCCATCCTCGGCGGTTTGGGGTATGCTGAAGCTTTCTTT. The V and J genes are TRBV4-2 and TRBJ1-1; no definite D call. The V gene lost 1 base and the J gene lost 6 bases, with 24 bases spanning the gap. CDR3 length: 18 amino acids. Germline assignment: CDR1 LGHNA and CDR2 YNFKEQ.